This TCR beta chain was sequenced in a study of shared clonotypes between healthy human individuals. V was pared by 1 base and J by 8 bases, with 8 bases of the junction left unmatched. CDR1 MDHEN and CDR2 SYDVKM come from the germline V gene. The CDR3 covers 15 residues. Naive CD8 cells, CD45RO-negative and positively selected for CCR7, excluded terminally differentiated effector memory CD45RA+ cells. Here immunoSEQ multiplex PCR was the method, and the copy in TCRdb shows in-frame clones only, minus some. Counted here are some 2,100,000 clones, 85% to 95% occurring once; the ten biggest clones make up roughly 1.8%.

The clonotype was recovered from a man aged 18 to 30 in good health. Some clones in this sample may be carry-over from other donors' samples. The chain has TRBV28 and TRBJ2-1; 7 bases fit TRBD2. Sequenced: naive CD8+ T cells from PBMCs. CDR3 in amino acids: CASSLFAGAFDEQFF. The CDR3 DNA is TGTGCCAGCAGTTTATTTGCGGGAGCGTTCGATGAGCAGTTCTTC.